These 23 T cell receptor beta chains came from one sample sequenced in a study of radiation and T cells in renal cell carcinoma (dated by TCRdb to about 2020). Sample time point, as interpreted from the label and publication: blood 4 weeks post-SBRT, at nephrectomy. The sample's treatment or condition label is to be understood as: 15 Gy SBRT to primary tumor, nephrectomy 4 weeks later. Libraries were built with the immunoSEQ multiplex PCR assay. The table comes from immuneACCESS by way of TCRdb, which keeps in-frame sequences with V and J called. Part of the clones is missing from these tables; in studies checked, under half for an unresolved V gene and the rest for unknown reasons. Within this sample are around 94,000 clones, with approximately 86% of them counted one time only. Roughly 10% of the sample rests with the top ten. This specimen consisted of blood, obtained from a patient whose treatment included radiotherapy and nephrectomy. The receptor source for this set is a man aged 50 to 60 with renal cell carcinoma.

In DNA, the CDR3 is TGTGCCAGCAGTTCAAGAGCGGGATATACGCAGTATTTT. This codes for CASSSRAGYTQYF. The chain links TRBV6-5 to TRBJ2-3; the match to TRBD2 covers 7 bases. This CDR3 has 13 residues. J lost 7 bases, V lost 4 bases, and 5 bases had no gene match. Germline V CDR1 and CDR2: MNHEY, SVGAGI.

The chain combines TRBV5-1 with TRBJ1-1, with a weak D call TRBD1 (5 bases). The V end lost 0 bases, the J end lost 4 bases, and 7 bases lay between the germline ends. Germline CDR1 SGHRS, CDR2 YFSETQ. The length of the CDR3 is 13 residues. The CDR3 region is CASSLGGGTEAFF. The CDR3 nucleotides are TGCGCCAGCAGCTTGGGCGGGGGCACTGAAGCTTTCTTT.

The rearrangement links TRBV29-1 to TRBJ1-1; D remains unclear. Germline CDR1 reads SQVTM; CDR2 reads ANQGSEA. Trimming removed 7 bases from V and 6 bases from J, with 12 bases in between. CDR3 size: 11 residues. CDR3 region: CSARYSAEAFF. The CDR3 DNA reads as TGCAGCGCTCGTTACAGCGCTGAAGCTTTCTTT.

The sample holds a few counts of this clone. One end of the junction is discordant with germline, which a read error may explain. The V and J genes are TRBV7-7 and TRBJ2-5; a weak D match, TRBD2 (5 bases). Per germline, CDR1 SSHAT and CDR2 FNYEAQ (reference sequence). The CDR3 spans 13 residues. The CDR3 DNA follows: TGTGCTAGCAGCCCGAGGGAAAAAGAGACCCAGTACTTC. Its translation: CASSPREKETQYF.

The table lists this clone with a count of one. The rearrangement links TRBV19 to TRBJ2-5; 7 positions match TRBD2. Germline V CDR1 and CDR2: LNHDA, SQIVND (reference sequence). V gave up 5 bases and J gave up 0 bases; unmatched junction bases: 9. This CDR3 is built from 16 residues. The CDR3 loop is CASSPLMRGYQETQYF. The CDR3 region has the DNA TGTGCCAGTAGTCCTTTAATGCGGGGGTACCAAGAGACCCAGTACTTC.

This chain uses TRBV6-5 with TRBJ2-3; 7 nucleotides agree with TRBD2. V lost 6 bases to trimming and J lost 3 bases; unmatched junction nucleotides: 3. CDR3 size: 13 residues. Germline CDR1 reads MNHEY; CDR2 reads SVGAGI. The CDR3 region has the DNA TGTGCCAGCAGCCCGGGGGGAACAGATACGCAGTATTTT. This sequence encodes CASSPGGTDTQYF.

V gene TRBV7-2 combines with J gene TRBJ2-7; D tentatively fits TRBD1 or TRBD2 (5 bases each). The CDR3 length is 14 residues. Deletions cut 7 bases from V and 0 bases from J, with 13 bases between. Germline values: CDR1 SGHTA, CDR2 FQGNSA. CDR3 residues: CASTSQGDSYEQYF. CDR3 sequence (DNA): TGTGCCAGCACCTCTCAGGGAGACTCCTACGAGCAGTACTTC.

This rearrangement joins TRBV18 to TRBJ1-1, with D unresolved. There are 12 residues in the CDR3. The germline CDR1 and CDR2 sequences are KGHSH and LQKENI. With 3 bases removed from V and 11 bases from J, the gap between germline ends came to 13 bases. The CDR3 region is CASSPDGSGAFF. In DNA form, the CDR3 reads TGTGCCAGCTCACCCGACGGCTCTGGGGCTTTCTTT.

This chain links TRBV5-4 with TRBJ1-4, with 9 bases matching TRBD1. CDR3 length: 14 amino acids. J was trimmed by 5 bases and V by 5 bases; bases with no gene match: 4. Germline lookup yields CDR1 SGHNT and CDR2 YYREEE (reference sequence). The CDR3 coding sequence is TGTGCCAGCAGTCCCGGGACAGGGAATGAAAAACTGTTTTTT. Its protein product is CASSPGTGNEKLFF. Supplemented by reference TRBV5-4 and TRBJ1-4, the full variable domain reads ETGVTQSPTHLIKTRGQQVTLRCSSQSGHNTVSWYQQALGQGPQFIFQYYREEENGRGNFPPRFSGLQFPNYSSELNVNALELDDSALYLCASSPGTGNEKLFFGSGTQLSVL.

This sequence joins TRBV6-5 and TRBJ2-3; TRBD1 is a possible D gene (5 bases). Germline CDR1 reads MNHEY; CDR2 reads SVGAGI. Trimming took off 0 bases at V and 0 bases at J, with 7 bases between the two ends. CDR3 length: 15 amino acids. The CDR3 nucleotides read TGTGCCAGCAGTTACTCGACAGATAGCACAGATACGCAGTATTTT. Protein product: CASSYSTDSTDTQYF.

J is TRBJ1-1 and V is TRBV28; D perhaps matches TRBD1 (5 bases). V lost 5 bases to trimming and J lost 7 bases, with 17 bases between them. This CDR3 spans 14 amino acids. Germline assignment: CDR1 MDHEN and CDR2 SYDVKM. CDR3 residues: CASSRTLGSFEAFF. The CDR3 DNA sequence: TGTGCCAGCAGTCGGACATTGGGGTCGTTTGAAGCTTTCTTT.

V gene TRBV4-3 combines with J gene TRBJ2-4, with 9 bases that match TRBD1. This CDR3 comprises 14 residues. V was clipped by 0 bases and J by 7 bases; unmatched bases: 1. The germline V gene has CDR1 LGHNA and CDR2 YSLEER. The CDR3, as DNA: TGCGCCAGCAGCCAAGACGACAGGGGGAACATTCAGTACTTC. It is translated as CASSQDDRGNIQYF.

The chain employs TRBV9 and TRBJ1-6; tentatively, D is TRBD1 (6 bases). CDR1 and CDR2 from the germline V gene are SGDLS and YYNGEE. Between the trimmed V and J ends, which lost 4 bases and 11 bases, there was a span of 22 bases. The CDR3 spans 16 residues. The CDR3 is CASSPKVHLRGTPLHF. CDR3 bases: TGTGCCAGCAGCCCTAAGGTCCACCTTAGGGGGACACCCCTCCACTTT.

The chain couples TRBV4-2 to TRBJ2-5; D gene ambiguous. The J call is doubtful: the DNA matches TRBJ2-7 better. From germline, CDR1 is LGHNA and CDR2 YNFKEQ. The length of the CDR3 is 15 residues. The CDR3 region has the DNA TGTGCCAGCAGCCAAGATCGGGTAAGGGTCTACGAGCAGTACTTC. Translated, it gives CASSQDRVRVYEQYF.

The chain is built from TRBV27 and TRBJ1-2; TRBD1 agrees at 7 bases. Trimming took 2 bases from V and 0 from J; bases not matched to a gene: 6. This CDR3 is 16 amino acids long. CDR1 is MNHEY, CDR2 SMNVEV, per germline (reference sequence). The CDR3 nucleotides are TGTGCCAGCAGTTTAGTCGGGACAGTGACTAACTATGGCTACACCTTC. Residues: CASSLVGTVTNYGYTF.

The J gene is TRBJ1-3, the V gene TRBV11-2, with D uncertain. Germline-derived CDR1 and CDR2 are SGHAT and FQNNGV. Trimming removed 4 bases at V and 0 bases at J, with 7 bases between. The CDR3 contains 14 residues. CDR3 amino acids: CASSSQYSGNTIYF. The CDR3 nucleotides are TGTGCCAGCAGCTCACAGTACTCTGGAAACACCATATATTTT.

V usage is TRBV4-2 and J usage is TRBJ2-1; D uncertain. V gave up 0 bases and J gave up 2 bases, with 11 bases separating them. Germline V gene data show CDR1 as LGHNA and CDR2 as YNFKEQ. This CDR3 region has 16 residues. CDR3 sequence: CASSQESGQPYNEQFF. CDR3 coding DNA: TGTGCCAGCAGCCAAGAATCCGGGCAACCCTACAATGAGCAGTTCTTC.

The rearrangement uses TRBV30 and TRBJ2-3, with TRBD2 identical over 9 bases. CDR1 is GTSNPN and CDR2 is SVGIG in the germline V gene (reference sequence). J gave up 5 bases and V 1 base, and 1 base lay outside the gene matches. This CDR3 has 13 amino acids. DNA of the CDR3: TGTGCCTGGAGTGGAGCGGGGGGAGATACGCAGTATTTT. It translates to CAWSGAGGDTQYF.

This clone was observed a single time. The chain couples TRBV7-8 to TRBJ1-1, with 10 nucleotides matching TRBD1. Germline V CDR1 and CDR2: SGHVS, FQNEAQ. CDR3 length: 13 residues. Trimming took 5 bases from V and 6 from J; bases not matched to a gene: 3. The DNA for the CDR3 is TGTGCCAGCAGCATAGGACAGGGGGCTGAAGCTTTCTTT. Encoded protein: CASSIGQGAEAFF.

The CDR3 sequence: CASSVGLGSVDSPLHF. Here the CDR3 DNA reads TGTGCCAGCAGCGTAGGATTAGGGTCTGTGGATTCACCCCTCCACTTT. The rearrangement uses TRBV9 and TRBJ1-6; D is uncertain. This CDR3 comprises 16 residues. Trimming shortened V by 0 bases and J by 8 bases, and 15 bases separated the two germline ends. Germline lookup yields CDR1 SGDLS and CDR2 YYNGEE.

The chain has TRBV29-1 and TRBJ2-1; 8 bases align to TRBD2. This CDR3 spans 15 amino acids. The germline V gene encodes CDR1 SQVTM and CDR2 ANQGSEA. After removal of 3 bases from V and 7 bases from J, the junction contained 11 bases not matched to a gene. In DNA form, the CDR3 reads TGCAGCGTTGATACTAGCGGTTTGGGCAGGAATGAGCAGTTCTTC. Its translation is CSVDTSGLGRNEQFF.

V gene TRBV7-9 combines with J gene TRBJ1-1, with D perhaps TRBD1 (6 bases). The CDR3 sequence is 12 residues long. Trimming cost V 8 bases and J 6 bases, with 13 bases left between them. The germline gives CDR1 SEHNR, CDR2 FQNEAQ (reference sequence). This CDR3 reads CASDRPRAEAFF. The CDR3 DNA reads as TGTGCCAGCGACAGGCCTCGGGCTGAAGCTTTCTTT. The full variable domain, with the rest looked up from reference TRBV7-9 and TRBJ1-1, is DTGVSQNPRHKITKRGQNVTFRCDPISEHNRLYWYRQTLGQGPEFLTYFQNEAQLEKSRLLSDRFSAERPKGSFSTLEIQRTEQGDSAMYLCASDRPRAEAFFGQGTRLTVV.

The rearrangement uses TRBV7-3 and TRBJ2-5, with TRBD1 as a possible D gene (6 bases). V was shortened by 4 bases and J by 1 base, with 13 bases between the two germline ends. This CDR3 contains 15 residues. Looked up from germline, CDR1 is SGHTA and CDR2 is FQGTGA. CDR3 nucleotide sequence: TGTGCCAGCAGCTCAACAGGGATCACCCAAGAGACCCAGTACTTC. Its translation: CASSSTGITQETQYF. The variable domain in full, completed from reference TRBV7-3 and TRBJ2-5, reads GAGVSQTPSNKVTEKGKYVELRCDPISGHTALYWYRQSLGQGPEFLIYFQGTGAADDSGLPNDRFFAVRPEGSVSTLKIQRTERGDSAVYLCASSSTGITQETQYFGPGTRLLVL.